This T cell receptor (beta chain) was recorded in a study of blood T cell repertoires in COVID-19. This CDR3 contains 16 residues. The trim removed 6 bases at V and 0 bases at J, leaving 6 bases unmatched. The germline gives CDR1 MNHEY, CDR2 SMNVEV (reference sequence). This table comes from immunoSEQ multiplex PCR, and its TCRdb copy is limited to in-frame clones, with some not included. This sample has a few hundred thousand clones, with 70% to 90% found just once. The rearrangement uses TRBV27 and TRBJ2-3; 10 bases are shared with TRBD2. This TCR was sampled from a woman between 50 and 59 years old with acute or convalescent COVID-19. Sequencing input: peripheral blood. The CDR3 here is CASRRTSGISTDTQYF. Written as DNA, the CDR3 is TGTGCCAGCAGAAGGACTAGCGGAATTAGCACAGATACGCAGTATTTT.